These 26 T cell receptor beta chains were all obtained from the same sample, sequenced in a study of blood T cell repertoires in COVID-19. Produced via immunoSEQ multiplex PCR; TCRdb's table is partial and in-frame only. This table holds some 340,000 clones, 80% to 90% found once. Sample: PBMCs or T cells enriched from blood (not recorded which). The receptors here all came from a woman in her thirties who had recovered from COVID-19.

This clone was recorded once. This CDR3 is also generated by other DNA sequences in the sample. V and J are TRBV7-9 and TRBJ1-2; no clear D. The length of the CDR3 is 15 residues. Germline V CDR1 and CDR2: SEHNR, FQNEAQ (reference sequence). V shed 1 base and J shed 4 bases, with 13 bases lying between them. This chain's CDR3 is CASSLVSGGGYGYTF. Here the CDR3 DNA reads TGTGCCAGCAGCTTAGTGTCAGGAGGCGGCTATGGCTACACCTTC.

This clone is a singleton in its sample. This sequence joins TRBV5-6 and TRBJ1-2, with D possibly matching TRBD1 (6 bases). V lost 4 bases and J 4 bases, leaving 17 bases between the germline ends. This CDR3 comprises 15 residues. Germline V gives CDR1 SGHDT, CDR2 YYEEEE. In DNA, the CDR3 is TGTGCCAGCAGCAGTGACCCGGACAGATTCTATGGCTACACCTTC. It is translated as CASSSDPDRFYGYTF.

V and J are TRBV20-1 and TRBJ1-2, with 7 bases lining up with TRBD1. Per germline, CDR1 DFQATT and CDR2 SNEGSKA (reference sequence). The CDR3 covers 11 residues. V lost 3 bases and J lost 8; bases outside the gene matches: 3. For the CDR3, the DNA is TGCAGTGCTAGGTACAGGGGCGGCTACACCTTC. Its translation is CSARYRGGYTF.

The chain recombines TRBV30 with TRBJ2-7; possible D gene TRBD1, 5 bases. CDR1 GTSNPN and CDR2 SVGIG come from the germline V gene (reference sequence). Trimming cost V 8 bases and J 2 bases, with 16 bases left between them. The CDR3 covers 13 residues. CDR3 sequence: CAVREDSPYEQYF. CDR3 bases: TGTGCCGTAAGGGAAGACAGTCCCTACGAGCAGTACTTC.

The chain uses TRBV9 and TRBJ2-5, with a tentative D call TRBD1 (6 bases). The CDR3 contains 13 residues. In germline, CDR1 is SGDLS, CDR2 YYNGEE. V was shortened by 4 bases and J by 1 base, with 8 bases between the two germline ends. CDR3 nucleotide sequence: TGTGCCAGCAGCAAGGGGGTCCAAGAGACCCAGTACTTC. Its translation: CASSKGVQETQYF.

CDR3 in amino acids: CASRSEVNSYNSPLHF. The CDR3 DNA reads as TGTGCCAGTAGATCCGAGGTGAACTCCTATAATTCACCCCTCCACTTT. This chain links TRBV19 with TRBJ1-6; D unclear. The V gene's germline CDR1 is LNHDA and CDR2 SQIVND (reference sequence). CDR3 length: 16 residues. The germline V and J ends were trimmed by 6 bases and 0 bases, with 12 bases remaining between them.

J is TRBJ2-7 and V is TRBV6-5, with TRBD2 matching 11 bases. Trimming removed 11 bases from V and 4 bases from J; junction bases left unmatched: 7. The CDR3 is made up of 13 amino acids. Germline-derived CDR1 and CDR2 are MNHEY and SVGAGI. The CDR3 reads CALAGGLSYEQYF. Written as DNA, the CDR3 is TGTGCCCTAGCGGGGGGTCTATCATACGAGCAGTACTTC.

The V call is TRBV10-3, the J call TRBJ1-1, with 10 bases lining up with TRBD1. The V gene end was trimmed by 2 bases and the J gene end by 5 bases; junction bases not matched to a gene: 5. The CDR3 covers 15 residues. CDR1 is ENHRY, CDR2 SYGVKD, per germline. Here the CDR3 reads CAISENGDRGTEAFF. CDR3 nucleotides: TGTGCCATCAGTGAGAATGGGGACAGGGGAACTGAAGCTTTCTTT.

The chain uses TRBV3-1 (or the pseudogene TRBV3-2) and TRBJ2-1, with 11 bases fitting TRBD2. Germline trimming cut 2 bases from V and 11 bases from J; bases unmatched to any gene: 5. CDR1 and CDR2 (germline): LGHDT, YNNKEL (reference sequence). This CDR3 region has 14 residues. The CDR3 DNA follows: TGTGCCAGCAGCCAACTAGCGGGGGGTTATAAGCAGTTCTTC. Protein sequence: CASSQLAGGYKQFF.

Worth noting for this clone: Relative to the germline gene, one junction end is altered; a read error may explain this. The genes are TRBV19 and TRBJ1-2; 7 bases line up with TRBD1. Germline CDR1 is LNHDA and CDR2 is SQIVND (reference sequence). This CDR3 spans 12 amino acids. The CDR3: CASSSRTGRIVF. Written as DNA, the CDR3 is TGTGCCAGTAGTTCCCGGACAGGCCGTATCGTCTTC.

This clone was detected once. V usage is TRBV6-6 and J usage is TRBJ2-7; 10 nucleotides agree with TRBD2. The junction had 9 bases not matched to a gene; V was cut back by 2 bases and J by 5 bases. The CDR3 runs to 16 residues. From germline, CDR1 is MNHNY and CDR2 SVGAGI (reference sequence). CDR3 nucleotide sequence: TGTGCCAGCAGTTACCGAAGCGGGGGGGCAGGCCACGAGCAGTACTTC. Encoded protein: CASSYRSGGAGHEQYF.

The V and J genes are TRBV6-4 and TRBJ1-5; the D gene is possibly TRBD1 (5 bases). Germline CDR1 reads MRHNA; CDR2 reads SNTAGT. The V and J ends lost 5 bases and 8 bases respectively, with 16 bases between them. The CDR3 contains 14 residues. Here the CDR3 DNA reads TGTGCCAGCAGTAACGGGGGGATTGGGGAGCCCCAGCATTTT. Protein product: CASSNGGIGEPQHF.

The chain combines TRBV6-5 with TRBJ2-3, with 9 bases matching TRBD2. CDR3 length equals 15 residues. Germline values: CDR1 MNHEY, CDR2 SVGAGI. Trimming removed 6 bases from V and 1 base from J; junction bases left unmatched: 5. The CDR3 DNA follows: TGTGCCAGCAGCCGTAGACTAGCGGGCACAGATACGCAGTATTTT. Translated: CASSRRLAGTDTQYF.

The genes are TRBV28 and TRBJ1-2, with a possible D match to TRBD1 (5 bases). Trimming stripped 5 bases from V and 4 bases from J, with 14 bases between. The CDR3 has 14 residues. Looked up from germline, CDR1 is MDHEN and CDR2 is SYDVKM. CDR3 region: CASSPRQKSYGYTF. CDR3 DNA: TGTGCCAGCAGTCCACGACAGAAGTCCTATGGCTACACCTTC.

CDR3 in DNA: TGTGCCAGCAGCTTTGAGTACGAGACCCAGTACTTC. It encodes CASSFEYETQYF. The chain uses TRBV5-6 and TRBJ2-5; D remains unclear. V was clipped by 2 bases and J by 5 bases, with 7 bases between them. Germline CDR1 is SGHDT and CDR2 is YYEEEE. The CDR3 is made up of 12 amino acids.

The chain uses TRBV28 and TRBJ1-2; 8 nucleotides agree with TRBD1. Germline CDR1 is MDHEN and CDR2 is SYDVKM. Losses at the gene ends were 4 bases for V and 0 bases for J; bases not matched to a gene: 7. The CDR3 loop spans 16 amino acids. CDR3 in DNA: TGTGCCAGCAGTTGGGACAGGCTAAGAGCTAACTATGGCTACACCTTC. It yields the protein CASSWDRLRANYGYTF.

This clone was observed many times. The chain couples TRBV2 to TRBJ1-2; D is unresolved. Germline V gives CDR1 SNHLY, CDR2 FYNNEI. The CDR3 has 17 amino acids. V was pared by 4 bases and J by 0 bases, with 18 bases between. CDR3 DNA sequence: TGTGCCAGCAGTGGGGAGGATTTTAGTTCAGCTAACTATGGCTACACCTTC. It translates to CASSGEDFSSANYGYTF.

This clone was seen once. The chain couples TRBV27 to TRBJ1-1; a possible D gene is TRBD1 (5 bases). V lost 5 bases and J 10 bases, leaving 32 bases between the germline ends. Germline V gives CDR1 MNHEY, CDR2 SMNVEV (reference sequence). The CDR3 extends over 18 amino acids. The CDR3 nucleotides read TGTGCCAGCAGTCCGTCCCCGGGACTACTAATCCCCGCTAAGGTAGCTTTCTTT. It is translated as CASSPSPGLLIPAKVAFF.

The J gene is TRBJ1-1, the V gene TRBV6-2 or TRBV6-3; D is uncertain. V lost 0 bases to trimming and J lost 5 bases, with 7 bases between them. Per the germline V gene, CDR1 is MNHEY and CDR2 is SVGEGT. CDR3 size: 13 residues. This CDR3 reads CASSYSRGTEAFF. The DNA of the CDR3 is TGTGCCAGCAGTTACTCGAGAGGAACTGAAGCTTTCTTT.

CDR3: CASSQDLGETQYF. CDR3 nucleotides: TGTGCCAGCAGCCAAGATCTAGGAGAGACCCAGTACTTC. The chain recombines TRBV3-1 (or the pseudogene TRBV3-2) with TRBJ2-5; no clear D. V was clipped by 0 bases and J by 4 bases, with 6 bases between them. The CDR3 covers 13 residues. Germline CDR1 LGHDT, CDR2 YNNKEL (reference sequence).

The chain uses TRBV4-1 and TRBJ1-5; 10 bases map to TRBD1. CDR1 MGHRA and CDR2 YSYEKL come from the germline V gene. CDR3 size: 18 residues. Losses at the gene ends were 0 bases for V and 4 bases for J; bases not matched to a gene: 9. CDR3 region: CASSQEPTGGRGNQPQHF. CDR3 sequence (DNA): TGCGCCAGCAGCCAAGAACCGACAGGGGGCAGGGGGAATCAGCCCCAGCATTTT.

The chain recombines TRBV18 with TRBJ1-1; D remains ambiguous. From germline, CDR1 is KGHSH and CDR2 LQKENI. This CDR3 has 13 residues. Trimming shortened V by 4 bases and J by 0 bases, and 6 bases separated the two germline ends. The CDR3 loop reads CASSLNMNTEAFF. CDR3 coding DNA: TGTGCCAGCTCACTTAACATGAACACTGAAGCTTTCTTT. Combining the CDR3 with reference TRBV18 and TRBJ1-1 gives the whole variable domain NAGVMQNPRHLVRRRGQEARLRCSPMKGHSHVYWYRQLPEEGLKFMVYLQKENIIDESGMPKERFSAEFPKEGPSILRIQQVVRGDSAAYFCASSLNMNTEAFFGQGTRLTVV.

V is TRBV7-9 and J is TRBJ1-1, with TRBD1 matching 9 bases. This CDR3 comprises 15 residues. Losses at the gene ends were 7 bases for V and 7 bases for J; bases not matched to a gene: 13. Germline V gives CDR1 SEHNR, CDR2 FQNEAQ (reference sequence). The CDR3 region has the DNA TGTGCCAGCATCTACCCGACAGGGGGGATTGATGAAGCTTTCTTT. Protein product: CASIYPTGGIDEAFF.

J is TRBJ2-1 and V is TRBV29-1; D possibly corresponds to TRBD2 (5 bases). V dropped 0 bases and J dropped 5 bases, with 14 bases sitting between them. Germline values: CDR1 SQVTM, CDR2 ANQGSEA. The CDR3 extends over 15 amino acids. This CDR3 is CSVEDRRGFHNEQFF. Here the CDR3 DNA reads TGCAGCGTTGAAGATAGGAGAGGGTTCCACAATGAGCAGTTCTTC.

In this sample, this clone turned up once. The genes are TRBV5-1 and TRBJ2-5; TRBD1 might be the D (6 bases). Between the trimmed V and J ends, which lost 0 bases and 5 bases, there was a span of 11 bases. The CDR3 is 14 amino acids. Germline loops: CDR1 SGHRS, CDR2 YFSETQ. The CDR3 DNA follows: TGCGCCAGCAGCTTGGGGGGGCGTTTGGAGACCCAGTACTTC. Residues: CASSLGGRLETQYF.

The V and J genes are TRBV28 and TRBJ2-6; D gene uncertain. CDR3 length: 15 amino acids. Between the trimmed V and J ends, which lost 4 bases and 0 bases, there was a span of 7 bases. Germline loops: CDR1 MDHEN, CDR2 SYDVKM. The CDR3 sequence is CASSYRSSGANVLTF. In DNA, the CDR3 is TGTGCCAGCAGTTATAGAAGCTCTGGGGCCAACGTCCTGACTTTC.